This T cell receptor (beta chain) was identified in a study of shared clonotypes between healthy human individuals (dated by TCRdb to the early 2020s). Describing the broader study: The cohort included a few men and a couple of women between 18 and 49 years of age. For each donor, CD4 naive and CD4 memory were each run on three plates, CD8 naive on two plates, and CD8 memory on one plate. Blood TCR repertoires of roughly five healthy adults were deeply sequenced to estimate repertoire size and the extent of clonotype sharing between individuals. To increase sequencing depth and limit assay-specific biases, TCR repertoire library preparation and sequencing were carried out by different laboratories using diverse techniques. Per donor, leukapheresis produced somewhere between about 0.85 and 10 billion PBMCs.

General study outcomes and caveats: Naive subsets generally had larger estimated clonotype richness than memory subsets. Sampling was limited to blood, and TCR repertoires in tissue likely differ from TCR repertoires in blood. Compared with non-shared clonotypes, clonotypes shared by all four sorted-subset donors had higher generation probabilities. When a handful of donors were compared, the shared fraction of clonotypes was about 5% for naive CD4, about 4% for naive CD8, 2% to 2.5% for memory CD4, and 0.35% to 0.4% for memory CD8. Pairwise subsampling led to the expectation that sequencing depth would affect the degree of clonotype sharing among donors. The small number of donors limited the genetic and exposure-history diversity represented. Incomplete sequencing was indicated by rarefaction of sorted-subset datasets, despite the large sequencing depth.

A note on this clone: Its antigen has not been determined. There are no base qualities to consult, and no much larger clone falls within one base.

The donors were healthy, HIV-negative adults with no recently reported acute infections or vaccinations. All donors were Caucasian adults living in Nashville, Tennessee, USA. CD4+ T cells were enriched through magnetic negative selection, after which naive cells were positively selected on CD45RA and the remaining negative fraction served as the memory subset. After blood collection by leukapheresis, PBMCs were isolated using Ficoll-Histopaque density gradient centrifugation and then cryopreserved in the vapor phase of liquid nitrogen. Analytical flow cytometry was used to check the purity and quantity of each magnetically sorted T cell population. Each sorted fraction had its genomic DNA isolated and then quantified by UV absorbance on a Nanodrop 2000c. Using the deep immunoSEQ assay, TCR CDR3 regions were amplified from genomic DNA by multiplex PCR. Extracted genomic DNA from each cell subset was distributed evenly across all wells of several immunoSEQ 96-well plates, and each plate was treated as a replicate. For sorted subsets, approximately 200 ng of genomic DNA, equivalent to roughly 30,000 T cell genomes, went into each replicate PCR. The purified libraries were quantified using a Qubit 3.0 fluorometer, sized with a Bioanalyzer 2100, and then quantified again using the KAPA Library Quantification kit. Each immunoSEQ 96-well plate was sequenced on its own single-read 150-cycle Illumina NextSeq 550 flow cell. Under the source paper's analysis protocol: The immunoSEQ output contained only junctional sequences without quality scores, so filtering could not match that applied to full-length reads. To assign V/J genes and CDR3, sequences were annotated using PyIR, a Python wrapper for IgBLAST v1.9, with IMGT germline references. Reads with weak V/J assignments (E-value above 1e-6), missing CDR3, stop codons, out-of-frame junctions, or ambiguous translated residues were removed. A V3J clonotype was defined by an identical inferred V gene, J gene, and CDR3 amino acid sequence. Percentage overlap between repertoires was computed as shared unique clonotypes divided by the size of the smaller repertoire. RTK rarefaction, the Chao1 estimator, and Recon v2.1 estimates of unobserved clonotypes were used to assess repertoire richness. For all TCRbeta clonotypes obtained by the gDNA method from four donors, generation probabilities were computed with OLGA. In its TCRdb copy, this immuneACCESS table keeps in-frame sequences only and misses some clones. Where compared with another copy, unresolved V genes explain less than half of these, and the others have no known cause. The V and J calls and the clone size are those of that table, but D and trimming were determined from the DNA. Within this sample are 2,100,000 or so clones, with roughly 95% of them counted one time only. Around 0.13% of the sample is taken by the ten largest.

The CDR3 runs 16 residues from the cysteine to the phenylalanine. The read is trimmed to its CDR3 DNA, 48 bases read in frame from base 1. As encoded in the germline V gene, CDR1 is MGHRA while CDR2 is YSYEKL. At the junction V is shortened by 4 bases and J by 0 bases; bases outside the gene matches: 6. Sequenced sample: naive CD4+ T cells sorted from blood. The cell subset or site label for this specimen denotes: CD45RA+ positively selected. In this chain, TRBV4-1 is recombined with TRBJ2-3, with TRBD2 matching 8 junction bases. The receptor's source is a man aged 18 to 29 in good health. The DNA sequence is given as TGCGCCAGCAGCCTTGTTAGCGGGACTAGCACAGATACGCAGTATTTT. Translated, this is CASSLVSGTSTDTQYF.